This TCR beta chain is drawn from a study of shared clonotypes between healthy human individuals. The study, taken as a whole, reports: Estimated richness was generally greater in naive than memory subsets. It was observed that around 5% of naive CD4 clonotypes were shared across a handful of donors.

Remarks on this clone: What it binds is not known.

Subsets obtained from CD4+ cells comprised CD45RA+ naive and CD45RA-negative memory cells. Sequencing was performed with immunoSEQ multiplex PCR; in TCRdb, only in-frame clones are kept and a portion is missing. The table records about 230,000 clones, under 80% of them present only once. Germline V gene data show CDR1 as SGHKS and CDR2 as YYEKEE (reference sequence). The CDR3 sequence is 15 residues long. The ends lost 2 bases at V and 6 bases at J; junction bases unmatched: 8. The sample consisted of memory CD4+ T cells sorted from blood. Indicated subset: CD45RA-negative fraction. The chain has TRBV5-5 and TRBJ1-2; 9 nucleotides line up with TRBD1. The sequence was obtained from a man aged 25-45 years in good health. The CDR3 spells CASSFRDRVANGYTF. The CDR3 DNA is TGTGCCAGCAGCTTCAGGGACAGGGTGGCTAATGGCTACACCTTC.